These 9 T cell receptor beta chains originate from one sample sequenced in a study of blood T cell repertoires in COVID-19. The assay was immunoSEQ multiplex PCR, and TCRdb's table has in-frame clones only and misses some. The sample includes roughly 190,000 clones, approximately 84% of them seen just once. The source material was PBMCs or T cells enriched from blood (not recorded which). The receptors shown here come from a woman aged 25-40 years who had recovered from COVID-19.

This chain uses TRBV7-6 with TRBJ2-1, with a tentative D call TRBD1 (6 bases). V lost 6 bases to trimming and J lost 5 bases, with 17 bases between them. Germline lookup yields CDR1 SGHVS and CDR2 FNYEAQ. CDR3 size: 15 residues. This CDR3 is CASSYGRQAHNEQFF. The CDR3 nucleotides read TGTGCCAGCAGTTACGGCAGACAGGCCCACAATGAGCAGTTCTTC. Full variable domain (rest looked up from reference TRBV7-6 and TRBJ2-1): GAGVSQSPRYKVTKRGQDVALRCDPISGHVSLYWYRQALGQGPEFLTYFNYEAQQDKSGLPNDRFSAERPEGSISTLTIQRTEQRDSAMYRCASSYGRQAHNEQFFGPGTRLTVL.

The gene calls are TRBV15 and TRBJ1-3; D call uncertain. V lost 3 bases to trimming and J lost 0 bases, with 15 bases between them. This CDR3 spans 17 amino acids. Germline V lookup: CDR1 LNHNV, CDR2 YYDKDF (reference sequence). This CDR3 is CATSRLILALSGNTIYF. The CDR3 DNA reads as TGTGCCACCAGCAGGCTAATTCTTGCCCTCTCTGGAAACACCATATATTTT.

This clone was seen only once. V usage is TRBV18 and J usage is TRBJ1-4; tentative D call: TRBD1 (5 bases). This CDR3 region has 15 residues. The germline V gene encodes CDR1 KGHSH and CDR2 LQKENI. V lost 6 bases, J lost 0 bases, and 11 bases lay in between. The CDR3, as DNA: TGTGCCAGCTCTGGACGGACACCAACTAATGAAAAACTGTTTTTT. This gives the protein CASSGRTPTNEKLFF.

The chain has TRBV10-3 and TRBJ2-7, with 11 bases fitting TRBD1. V dropped 8 bases and J dropped 7; count of bases not matched to a gene: 4. The germline V gene has CDR1 ENHRY and CDR2 SYGVKD. The CDR3 runs to 12 residues. CDR3 sequence reads: CAIGQGAQEQYV. CDR3 nucleotide sequence: TGTGCCATCGGACAGGGGGCTCAAGAGCAGTACGTC.

This clone appeared once. V usage is TRBV28 and J usage is TRBJ2-7; perhaps TRBD1 as D (5 bases). Germline V gene data show CDR1 as MDHEN and CDR2 as SYDVKM. Between the trimmed V and J ends, which lost 7 bases and 4 bases, there was a span of 17 bases. The CDR3 totals 14 residues. The DNA for the CDR3 is TGTGCCAGCACCCAAACAGCAGGGTTATACGAGCAGTACTTC. Its translation is CASTQTAGLYEQYF. The full variable domain, in which reference TRBV28 and TRBJ2-7 provide the parts outside the CDR3, is DVKVTQSSRYLVKRTGEKVFLECVQDMDHENMFWYRQDPGLGLRLIYFSYDVKMKEKGDIPEGYSVSREKKERFSLILESASTNQTSMYLCASTQTAGLYEQYFGPGTRLTVT.

The CDR3: CASSLAGSTDTQYF. The CDR3 coding sequence is TGTGCCAGCAGCTTAGCAGGCAGCACAGATACGCAGTATTTT. This chain links TRBV11-2 with TRBJ2-3; D ambiguous. The CDR3 extends over 14 amino acids. Deletions cut 1 base from V and 0 bases from J, with 5 bases between. Germline-derived CDR1 and CDR2 are SGHAT and FQNNGV.

This clone was detected only once. The chain combines TRBV6-1 with TRBJ2-7, with 9 bases aligning to TRBD1. Trimming at V came to 4 bases and at J to 3 bases, leaving 7 bases not matched to a gene. The germline V gene has CDR1 MNHNS and CDR2 SASEGT. The CDR3 contains 15 residues. The CDR3: CASSATVTGGYEQYF. The CDR3 DNA reads as TGTGCCAGCAGTGCCACCGTGACAGGGGGCTACGAGCAGTACTTC.

J is TRBJ1-5 and V is TRBV2; possibly TRBD1 for D (5 bases). CDR1 and CDR2 from the germline V gene are SNHLY and FYNNEI. V was pared by 11 bases and J by 2 bases, with 16 bases between. CDR3 length: 14 residues. CDR3 region: CASGGGRGNQPQHF. The CDR3 nucleotides are TGTGCCTCCGGGGGGGGTAGGGGCAATCAGCCCCAGCATTTT.

V gene TRBV4-1 combines with J gene TRBJ2-1; no clear D. V dropped 0 bases and J dropped 10 bases, with 19 bases sitting between them. CDR3 size: 16 residues. The V gene's germline CDR1 is MGHRA and CDR2 YSYEKL. The CDR3 bases are TGCGCCAGCAGCCAAGATTTAAGGTTCGGAATGAGGGAGCAGTTCTTC. This sequence encodes CASSQDLRFGMREQFF.